The sequence of this TCR beta chain was determined in a study of response to subunit inactivated influenza vaccine. The V segment lost 5 bases and the J segment 7 bases; nucleotides outside the gene matches: 8. CDR1 and CDR2 from the germline V gene are MNHNS and SASEGT. The CDR3 length is 14 residues. MiXCR, applied by TCRdb to the RT-PCR reads, yields one record per CDR3 protein. The table includes about 780,000 distinct CDR3 sequences, roughly 18% detected once. Points on this clonotype: Its specificity is not known.

Study-level results: A suggestion made by the authors is that each seasonal influenza vaccination recruits few new T cells.

The source was PBMCs from blood, collected about 5 days after vaccination. The chain couples TRBV6-1 to TRBJ1-5; 7 nucleotides align to TRBD1. The source of this sequence is a man in his fifties who received an inactivated influenza vaccine. DNA for the CDR3: TGTGCCAGCAGTCCCCAGGGGGGGCTCCAGCCCCAGCATTTT. Encoded protein: CASSPQGGLQPQHF.